The 12 T cell receptor beta chains listed next were all sequenced from one sample in a study of blood T cell repertoires in COVID-19. Here immunoSEQ multiplex PCR was the method, and the copy in TCRdb shows in-frame clones only, minus some. Of roughly 260,000 clones listed, 91% were seen once; the top ten hold 0.95% to 1.5%. The specimen was PBMCs or T cells enriched from blood (not recorded which). The source of these receptors is a human donor in a cohort exposed to, infected with or recovered from COVID-19 (not recorded which). The donor label of this sample is uncertain.

Notes on this clone: At one end the junction does not follow the germline gene, possibly because of a read error. The chain combines TRBV2 with TRBJ1-1; D may be TRBD1 (6 bases). Germline V gene lookup returns CDR1 SNHLY and CDR2 FYNNEI. The CDR3 totals 15 residues. Here the CDR3 DNA reads TGTGCCAGCAGAGAAGTGAGACAGGAGCCCCATGAAGCTTTCTTT. This gives the protein CASREVRQEPHEAFF.

This clone occurred once. This rearrangement joins TRBV7-9 to TRBJ1-4, with D unresolved. This CDR3 region has 16 residues. The V gene's germline CDR1 is SEHNR and CDR2 FQNEAQ (reference sequence). Trimming pared 0 bases from V and 8 bases from J, leaving 16 bases between. The CDR3 bases are TGTGCCAGCAGCTTAGCCGGGGTCGCGCCTACGGAAAAACTGTTTTTT. Encoded protein: CASSLAGVAPTEKLFF. The entire variable domain, with the rest obtained from reference TRBV7-9 and TRBJ1-4, is as follows: DTGVSQNPRHKITKRGQNVTFRCDPISEHNRLYWYRQTLGQGPEFLTYFQNEAQLEKSRLLSDRFSAERPKGSFSTLEIQRTEQGDSAMYLCASSLAGVAPTEKLFFGSGTQLSVL.

This rearrangement joins TRBV4-1 to TRBJ2-7, with 9 bases fitting TRBD1. The CDR3 covers 14 residues. Losses at the gene ends were 5 bases for V and 5 bases for J; bases not matched to a gene: 7. Germline CDR1 and CDR2: MGHRA and YSYEKL. In nucleotides, the CDR3 is TGCGCCAGCAGCGCGGGACAGGGAAGAAACGAGCAGTACTTC. It yields the protein CASSAGQGRNEQYF.

The V and J genes are TRBV6-5 and TRBJ1-2; 8 bases align to TRBD1. The ends lost 4 bases at V and 0 bases at J; junction bases unmatched: 4. This CDR3 has 15 amino acids. Germline V lookup: CDR1 MNHEY, CDR2 SVGAGI. The CDR3 loop is CASSLNRGANYGYTF. The CDR3 bases are TGTGCCAGCAGTTTAAACAGGGGGGCTAACTATGGCTACACCTTC.

V is TRBV10-1 and J is TRBJ2-7, with D possibly being TRBD2 (5 bases). The germline V gene has CDR1 WNHNN and CDR2 SYGVQD (reference sequence). The CDR3 spans 15 residues. V lost 0 bases, J lost 1 base, and 10 bases lay in between. In nucleotides, the CDR3 is TGCGCCAGCAGTGAGTCAGCGGCGGTTTCCTACGAGCAGTACTTC. This encodes CASSESAAVSYEQYF.

The V call is TRBV4-2, the J call TRBJ2-7; maybe TRBD2 (5 bases). The CDR3 consists of 13 residues. V lost 0 bases to trimming and J lost 3 bases, with 6 bases between them. Germline V gives CDR1 LGHNA, CDR2 YNFKEQ. Written as DNA, the CDR3 is TGTGCCAGCAGCCAAGAAGGAGGCTACGAGCAGTACTTC. Its protein product is CASSQEGGYEQYF.

In nucleotides, the CDR3 is TGTGCCAGCAGTGCCGCGGAGCGTGGCTACACCTTC. This sequence encodes CASSAAERGYTF. The chain employs TRBV12-3 or TRBV12-4 and TRBJ1-2; D unresolved. The CDR3 totals 12 residues. V was clipped by 5 bases and J by 7 bases, with 11 bases between them.

The chain has TRBV5-4 and TRBJ2-1; 8 bases map to TRBD2. V was pared by 4 bases and J by 4 bases, with 10 bases of the junction left unmatched. The germline gives CDR1 SGHNT, CDR2 YYREEE (reference sequence). CDR3 length equals 16 residues. CDR3 bases: TGTGCCAGCAGCCTCCCGAGGGCGGGGGGTTACAATGAGCAGTTCTTC. This encodes CASSLPRAGGYNEQFF.

J is TRBJ2-5 and V is TRBV7-7, with D perhaps TRBD2 (6 bases). The CDR3 consists of 15 residues. Germline CDR1 is SSHAT and CDR2 is FNYEAQ (reference sequence). Trimming stripped 1 base from V and 5 bases from J, with 14 bases between. The CDR3 DNA is TGTGCCAGCAGCTTAGGGGGCGGGGCCGGGGAGACCCAGTACTTC. Translated, it gives CASSLGGGAGETQYF. Using reference TRBV7-7 and TRBJ2-5 for the parts outside the CDR3, the full variable domain is GAGVSQSPRYKVTKRGQDVTLRCDPISSHATLYWYQQALGQGPEFLTYFNYEAQPDKSGLPSDRFSAERPEGSISTLTIQRTEQRDSAMYRCASSLGGGAGETQYFGPGTRLLVL.

The chain uses TRBV4-3 and TRBJ2-5, with TRBD1 matching over 7 bases. There are 15 residues in the CDR3. J lost 2 bases, V lost 0 bases, and 3 bases had no gene match. Per the germline V gene, CDR1 is LGHNA and CDR2 is YSLEER. Here the CDR3 DNA reads TGCGCCAGCAGCCAAGATGGGGGACAGCAAGAGACCCAGTACTTC. It yields the protein CASSQDGGQQETQYF.

This clone was seen just once. The rearrangement uses TRBV10-3 and TRBJ2-7, with D possibly matching TRBD2 (6 bases). Trimming took off 4 bases at V and 4 bases at J, with 20 bases between the two ends. The V gene's germline CDR1 is ENHRY and CDR2 SYGVKD. This CDR3 region has 16 residues. This CDR3 is CAISAPAGTQPYEQYF. DNA for the CDR3: TGTGCCATCAGTGCCCCGGCCGGGACTCAACCTTACGAGCAGTACTTC.

The CDR3 loop is CATSFLSGGSTDTQYF. DNA of the CDR3: TGTGCCACCAGCTTTCTTAGCGGGGGGAGCACAGATACGCAGTATTTT. The chain links TRBV15 to TRBJ2-3; 10 nucleotides align to TRBD2. The germline V gene has CDR1 LNHNV and CDR2 YYDKDF (reference sequence). CDR3 length: 16 residues. Trimming cost V 5 bases and J 0 bases; bases outside gene matches: 5.